The present T cell receptor (beta chain) was sequenced within a study of blood T cell repertoires in COVID-19. Study information: Samples representing acute and convalescent COVID-19 were sourced from the United States, Italy and Spain.

Only in-frame clones appear in the TCRdb table, and some are missing; sequencing was by immunoSEQ multiplex PCR. The sample lists fewer than 500,000 clones; roughly 90% were seen once. In assigning cohorts, the study relied on participant-reported clinical history. V was shortened by 4 bases and J by 4 bases, with 10 bases between the two germline ends. The CDR3 totals 13 residues. Germline CDR1 is SGHTA and CDR2 is FQGTGA. Material for sequencing was PBMCs or T cells enriched from blood (not recorded which). The clonotype comes from a woman aged 30 to 39 with acute COVID-19. J is TRBJ1-1 and V is TRBV7-3; D ambiguous. CDR3 loop: CASSSSPGTEAFF. CDR3 sequence (DNA): TGTGCCAGCAGCTCGTCTCCGGGCACTGAAGCTTTCTTT. Combining the CDR3 with reference TRBV7-3 and TRBJ1-1 gives the whole variable domain GAGVSQTPSNKVTEKGKYVELRCDPISGHTALYWYRQSLGQGPEFLIYFQGTGAADDSGLPNDRFFAVRPEGSVSTLKIQRTERGDSAVYLCASSSSPGTEAFFGQGTRLTVV.